Below are 21 T cell receptor beta chains sequenced from a single sample in a study of T cells in Graves' hyperthyroidism and ophthalmopathy. Regions amplified from RNA transcripts were the TCR beta CDR3 regions. Using the HTBI primer set, a first-round RT-PCR was run on the TCR CDR3. A single record per CDR3 protein comes from TCRdb applying MiXCR to the multiplex PCR reads. The top ten clones hold over 7.5% of a sample with over 650,000 distinct CDR3 sequences, less than 20% of them seen once. Specimen: blood. The source of these receptors is a young man with Graves' hyperthyroidism.

This clonotype has at least ten counts. V gene TRBV13 combines with J gene TRBJ2-5; D possibly corresponds to TRBD2 (6 bases). Germline CDR1 PRHDT, CDR2 FYEKMQ (reference sequence). The V end was cut by 5 bases, the J end by 7 bases, with 17 bases between. This CDR3 region has 14 residues. In DNA form, the CDR3 reads TGTGCCAGCAGCGCCGCCGTCCACGGGAGGACCCAGTACTTC. Translating it yields CASSAAVHGRTQYF. Full variable domain (remainder filled in from reference TRBV13 and TRBJ2-5): AAGVIQSPRHLIKEKRETATLKCYPIPRHDTVYWYQQGPGQDPQFLISFYEKMQSDKGSIPDRFSAQQFSDYHSELNMSSLELGDSALYFCASSAAVHGRTQYFGPGTRLLVL.

This clonotype was found many times. The chain employs TRBV29-1 and TRBJ2-7; 9 bases fit TRBD1. Germline assignment: CDR1 SQVTM and CDR2 ANQGSEA. The CDR3 runs 12 residues. Unmatched junction bases numbered 0, after V lost 4 bases and J lost 2 bases. CDR3 residues: CSVGQGAYEQYF. CDR3 in DNA: TGCAGCGTTGGACAGGGGGCCTACGAGCAGTACTTC.

V usage is TRBV3-1 and J usage is TRBJ2-7, with 12 nucleotides matching TRBD2. CDR1 and CDR2 (germline): LGHDT, YNNKEL (reference sequence). After removal of 4 bases from V and 0 bases from J, the junction contained 4 bases not matched to a gene. The CDR3 is 16 amino acids. For the CDR3, the DNA is TGTGCCAGCAGCCTGACTAGCGGGAGCTTCTCCTACGAGCAGTACTTC. Translating gives CASSLTSGSFSYEQYF.

The genes are TRBV6-1 and TRBJ2-3, with 7 bases that match TRBD1. After removal of 6 bases from V and 2 bases from J, the junction contained 5 bases not matched to a gene. Germline CDR1 MNHNS, CDR2 SASEGT. The CDR3 is made up of 14 amino acids. Here the CDR3 DNA reads TGTGCCAGCAGCGGGGACAGTCTCACAGATACGCAGTATTTT. Translated: CASSGDSLTDTQYF.

In this sample, this clonotype turned up a few times. This chain uses TRBV28 with TRBJ2-7, with D possibly TRBD1 on 5 matching bases. V dropped 5 bases and J dropped 3 bases, with 17 bases sitting between them. CDR1 is MDHEN and CDR2 is SYDVKM in the germline V gene. This CDR3 region has 15 residues. The CDR3 sequence: CASSPMGPLYYEQYF. CDR3 nucleotide sequence: TGTGCCAGCAGTCCCATGGGGCCCTTATACTACGAGCAGTACTTC.

This clonotype appeared many times. The chain uses TRBV12-5 and TRBJ2-5, with D possibly matching TRBD1 (6 bases). CDR3 length: 17 residues. CDR1 is LGHNT and CDR2 is FRNRAP in the germline V gene. Trimming cost V 7 bases and J 5 bases, with 26 bases left between them. The CDR3 coding sequence is TGTGCTAGTGCCTTGGGGGCAGGATACGGGCTTGGGGAGACCCAGTACTTC. As protein: CASALGAGYGLGETQYF. Full variable domain (missing parts from reference TRBV12-5 and TRBJ2-5): DARVTQTPRHKVTEMGQEVTMRCQPILGHNTVFWYRQTMMQGLELLAYFRNRAPLDDSGMPKDRFSAEMPDATLATLKIQPSEPRDSAVYFCASALGAGYGLGETQYFGPGTRLLVL.

This clonotype has a count of ten or more. V and J are TRBV2 and TRBJ2-7, with D possibly called TRBD1 or TRBD2 (7 bases each). The V end lost 5 bases, the J end lost 2 bases, and 13 bases lay between the germline ends. Germline V gives CDR1 SNHLY, CDR2 FYNNEI. The CDR3 totals 14 residues. CDR3 sequence reads: CASSSQGGAYEQYF. The CDR3 nucleotides are TGTGCCAGCAGTTCCCAGGGGGGGGCCTACGAGCAGTACTTC.

This clonotype was seen many times. The CDR3 spells CASSLDRANEQFF. The CDR3 DNA reads TGCGCCAGCAGCTTGGATAGGGCTAATGAGCAGTTCTTC. This chain connects TRBV5-1 to TRBJ2-1, with unresolved D. This CDR3 contains 13 residues. Trimming left V 0 bases short and J 7 bases short, with 8 bases between. Germline-derived CDR1 and CDR2 are SGHRS and YFSETQ.

A note on this clonotype: A much larger clone lies one base from this, so it may be a read error. The chain has TRBV7-9 and TRBJ2-7; either TRBD1 or TRBD2 may fit D (5 bases each). Germline lookup yields CDR1 SEHNR and CDR2 FQNEAQ (reference sequence). This CDR3 region has 14 residues. Between the trimmed V and J ends, which lost 5 bases and 3 bases, there was a span of 14 bases. The CDR3 loop reads CASSLDWGYYEQYF. The CDR3 coding sequence is TGTGCCAGCAGCCTGGACTGGGGGTACTACGAGCAGTACTTC.

In this sample, this clonotype turned up many times. This chain uses TRBV12-3 or TRBV12-4 with TRBJ2-7; D could derive from TRBD1 or TRBD2 (5 bases each). The CDR3 is made up of 15 amino acids. V dropped 4 bases and J dropped 0 bases, with 13 bases sitting between them. CDR3 DNA: TGTGCCAGCAGTTCTCTCCGGGACGGCTCCTACGAGCAGTACTTC. This gives the protein CASSSLRDGSYEQYF.

This clonotype showed up many times. V usage is TRBV28 and J usage is TRBJ2-1; TRBD2 matches at 10 bases. J gave up 2 bases and V 3 bases, and 10 bases lay outside the gene matches. CDR1 is MDHEN, CDR2 SYDVKM, per germline. The CDR3 is made up of 18 amino acids. The CDR3 loop reads CASSFYLAGEYTYNEQFF. The CDR3, as DNA: TGTGCCAGCAGTTTTTATCTAGCGGGAGAGTACACCTACAATGAGCAGTTCTTC.

This clonotype turned up a few times. The CDR3, as DNA: TGTGCCAGCAGTTCCCCCGGGAGCGAGTCTCTAAATGAGCAGTTCTTC. This translates into CASSSPGSESLNEQFF. V gene TRBV28 combines with J gene TRBJ2-1, with D possibly TRBD2 on 6 matching bases. Germline V CDR1 and CDR2: MDHEN, SYDVKM. The CDR3 totals 16 residues. V lost 4 bases and J 7 bases, leaving 20 bases between the germline ends. Filled out from reference TRBV28 and TRBJ2-1, the complete variable domain reads DVKVTQSSRYLVKRTGEKVFLECVQDMDHENMFWYRQDPGLGLRLIYFSYDVKMKEKGDIPEGYSVSREKKERFSLILESASTNQTSMYLCASSSPGSESLNEQFFGPGTRLTVL.

The chain joins TRBV5-1 to TRBJ2-6; TRBD1 aligns across 7 bases. V lost 2 bases, J lost 2 bases, and 4 bases stayed unmatched. Per the germline V gene, CDR1 is SGHRS and CDR2 is YFSETQ. The CDR3 consists of 16 residues. CDR3 sequence reads: CASSFTGVPGANVLTF. CDR3 bases: TGCGCCAGCAGCTTTACAGGGGTCCCTGGGGCCAACGTCCTGACTTTC.

Ten or more counts support this clonotype. CDR3 sequence (DNA): TGTGCCTCTCAGATGAGCTCCTACAATGAGCAGTTCTTC. Protein product: CASQMSSYNEQFF. The chain has TRBV10-3 and TRBJ2-1, with D unclear. V was cut by 11 bases and J by 0 bases, with 11 bases left in between. The CDR3 spans 13 residues. In germline, CDR1 is ENHRY, CDR2 SYGVKD.

This clonotype was seen more than once but under ten times. The chain combines TRBV7-2 with TRBJ2-5; 13 bases align to TRBD2. The V and J ends lost 4 bases and 5 bases, in that order; junction bases with no gene match: 4. CDR3 length: 15 amino acids. CDR1 is SGHTA and CDR2 is FQGNSA in the germline V gene. The CDR3 nucleotides are TGTGCCAGCAGCTGGACTAGCGGGAGACCGGAGACCCAGTACTTC. It translates to CASSWTSGRPETQYF. The variable domain in full, completed from reference TRBV7-2 and TRBJ2-5, reads GAGVSQSPSNKVTEKGKDVELRCDPISGHTALYWYRQSLGQGLEFLIYFQGNSAPDKSGLPSDRFSAERTGGSVSTLTIQRTQQEDSAVYLCASSWTSGRPETQYFGPGTRLLVL.

This clonotype appeared many times. The chain carries TRBV28 and TRBJ1-1; D uncertain. The germline V gene encodes CDR1 MDHEN and CDR2 SYDVKM. The CDR3 is made up of 13 amino acids. Trimming removed 5 bases at V and 1 base at J, with 8 bases between. The CDR3 coding sequence is TGTGCCAGCAGTGTAAGGACGAACACTGAAGCTTTCTTT. Translating it yields CASSVRTNTEAFF.

This clonotype turned up a few times. The chain joins TRBV5-8 to TRBJ1-2; TRBD1 aligns across 8 bases. Germline loops: CDR1 SGHTS, CDR2 YDEGEE. The trim removed 4 bases at V and 11 bases at J, leaving 10 bases unmatched. This CDR3 has 13 amino acids. The CDR3 DNA follows: TGTGCCAGCAGCGAGGACAGGGCGCTTTGGTACACCTTC. As protein: CASSEDRALWYTF.

V usage is TRBV7-2 and J usage is TRBJ2-2; TRBD2 matches 11 bases. The CDR3 contains 15 residues. With V trimmed by 8 bases and J by 7 bases, 9 bases remained unmatched. Germline V lookup: CDR1 SGHTA, CDR2 FQGNSA. CDR3 sequence (DNA): TGTGCCAGCTGGGGTAGCGGGAGGGCCGTCGGGGAGCTGTTTTTT. This translates into CASWGSGRAVGELFF.

V and J are TRBV28 and TRBJ2-2, with D possibly being TRBD1 (6 bases). Trimming cost V 8 bases and J 4 bases, with 11 bases left between them. The CDR3 is 13 amino acids. CDR1 MDHEN and CDR2 SYDVKM come from the germline V gene. This chain's CDR3 is CASQGSSTGELFF. The CDR3 DNA follows: TGTGCCAGCCAGGGGTCGAGCACCGGGGAGCTGTTTTTT.

The sample holds one count of this clonotype. The chain carries TRBV5-1 and TRBJ2-1; D gene uncertain. The CDR3 has 14 amino acids. Germline CDR1 is SGHRS and CDR2 is YFSETQ. V was clipped by 0 bases and J by 6 bases, with 10 bases between them. The DNA of the CDR3 is TGCGCCAGCAGCTTGGAAGCACAATCCAATGAGCAGTTCTTC. Residues: CASSLEAQSNEQFF.

The gene calls are TRBV11-2 and TRBJ2-7; 7 bases are a match to TRBD2. The CDR3 has 16 amino acids. CDR1 is SGHAT and CDR2 is FQNNGV in the germline V gene. V gave up 5 bases and J gave up 2 bases; unmatched junction bases: 12. CDR3 protein: CASSPIRGGRTYEQYF. In DNA, the CDR3 is TGTGCCAGCAGCCCCATACGCGGCGGGAGAACCTACGAGCAGTACTTC.